The TCR beta chain described here comes from a study of T cell responses to AZD1222 COVID-19 vaccine. Concerning this clone: The antigen remains undetermined.

The V end was cut by 4 bases, the J end by 7 bases, with 14 bases between. Germline loops: CDR1 MGHRA, CDR2 YSYEKL. This CDR3 is built from 15 residues. Broader study findings: Among those given AZD1222, only 6 or 7 were seropositive at baseline.

TCRdb's table, derived via immunoSEQ multiplex PCR, lists solely in-frame clones and lacks some. The sample lists over 45,000 clones, 70% to 90% occurring once. This sample comprised peripheral blood, obtained on day 0 of AZD1222 vaccination. The chain joins TRBV4-1 to TRBJ1-6, with a weak D call TRBD1 (5 bases). This TCR was recovered from an adult in good health. The CDR3 coding sequence is TGCGCCAGCAGCCGGGACGGCCTGGGCAATTCACCCCTCCACTTT. Translated: CASSRDGLGNSPLHF.